This TCR beta chain was sequenced for a study of blood T cell repertoires in COVID-19. In the study overall: COVID-19 samples from acute and convalescent phases originated in the United States, Italy and Spain. Sample material is recorded as cDNA or gDNA derived from T cells, B-cell-depleted T cells, or PBMCs.

Germline trimming cut 3 bases from V and 7 bases from J; bases unmatched to any gene: 7. The CDR3 has 14 amino acids. Germline V gene data show CDR1 as GTSNPN and CDR2 as SVGIG (reference sequence). In the authors' workflow: Cell counts per sample came from amplifying reference gene primers. TCRdb keeps only in-frame clones here, not all; method: immunoSEQ multiplex PCR. V, J and clone size are those of that table, while D and trimming were read from the DNA. This sample has over 75,000 clones, with about four fifths found just once. The V gene is TRBV30, the J gene TRBJ1-4; TRBD1 matches 8 bases. The source of this sequence is a human donor in a cohort sampled during active COVID-19. Sequenced sample: peripheral blood. The CDR3 DNA reads TGTGCCTGGAGCGAACAGGGGGGGGGTGAAAAACTGTTTTTT. It is translated as CAWSEQGGGEKLFF.